Reported below is one T cell receptor (beta chain). This clone's antigen is unknown. Base qualities are not provided; no much larger clone lies one nucleotide away. This entry is derived from a study of blood T cell repertoires in COVID-19 (TCRdb year 2020). Regarding the study in general: Samples from collaborators originated in the United States, Italy and Spain and spanned both the acute and convalescent phases of COVID-19. The material from the prospective study consisted of cDNA or gDNA derived from T cells, B-cell-depleted T cells, or PBMCs. Where HLA class I and class II types were available, the types were taken from metadata supplied by the sample provider, not from assay-based typing. The repertoires were made available in a free public database intended to serve as a resource for research on the immune response to SARS-CoV-2. Samples were obtained from the ongoing ImmuneRACE study (first 160 participants) and from about 1,300 subjects provided by 6 global collaborators. Deeply sampled blood TCRbeta repertoires from subjects exposed to, actively infected with, or recovered from COVID-19 were included in the dataset. Nearly every sample came with metadata listing a de-identified subject ID, COVID-19 status, age in years and sex.

Whole blood was collected in K2EDTA tubes by collaborating institutions according to the institutions' own protocols. For TCRbeta analysis, collaborators shipped samples as frozen whole blood, isolated PBMCs, or DNA extracted from either of those sample types. General study outcomes and caveats: Clinical and demographic metadata were provided uncurated, with the amount varying by source and participant.

TCRbeta CDR3 regions were amplified from genomic DNA using the immunoSEQ Assay, a bias-controlled multiplex PCR. The paper's processing steps were these. The number of nucleated cells in each sample was estimated from the amplification of reference gene primers within the assay. Sequence reads were collapsed and filtered to measure the absolute abundance of every unique TCRbeta CDR3 rearrangement. For each sample, productive Simpson clonality was calculated by taking the square root of Simpson's diversity index across productive rearrangements. What TCRdb holds here is the immuneACCESS table cut down to in-frame rearrangements. Part of the clones is not present; checked against another copy, under half of the missing clones reflect an unresolved V gene, and the others are unexplained. V and J calls and clone size are copied from that table; D and trimming were computed from the DNA. The sample contains 85,000 to 130,000 clones, roughly 92% of them found a single time. 4.5% to 6% of the sample belongs to the ten largest clones.

For CDR1 and CDR2, the germline V gene (reference sequence) lists SGHKS and YYEKEE. Here V drops 1 base and J drops 6 bases, and the junction holds 9 bases not matched to any gene. From cysteine to phenylalanine, the CDR3 is 15 amino acids long. Of all the DNA, just the CDR3 is kept, 45 bases in frame from base 1. The sequencing sample was made of peripheral blood. This TCR was sampled from a man aged 70 or older with acute or convalescent COVID-19. Rearrangement joined TRBV5-5 to TRBJ1-2; TRBD1 lines up with 7 middle nucleotides. The DNA reads as follows: TGTGCCAGCAGCTTGATTCCGACAGGGTCGAATGGCTACACCTTC. Its translation reads: CASSLIPTGSNGYTF.